This paragraph reports one TCR beta chain. The antigen remains undetermined. The data were obtained in a study of T cell repertoires in cytomegalovirus infection. Per germline, CDR1 DFQATT and CDR2 SNEGSKA (reference sequence). The V and J ends lost 2 bases and 3 bases, in that order; junction bases with no gene match: 9. The CDR3 is made up of 15 amino acids. TCRdb re-analysed the reads in MiXCR, keeping a single row per CDR3 protein. This table holds about 890,000 distinct CDR3 sequences, around 31% found once. The V and J genes are TRBV20-1 and TRBJ1-1; 7 bases are shared with TRBD1. This sample comprised cultured CD8+ T cells from PBMCs, obtained from culture after CMV antigen stimulation. The receptor comes from a human donor in good health (CMV status not recorded). Some clones in this sample may be carry-over from other donors' samples. Here the CDR3 reads CSARPHRGEDTEAFF. DNA for the CDR3: TGCAGTGCTAGACCCCACAGGGGAGAGGACACTGAAGCTTTCTTT.